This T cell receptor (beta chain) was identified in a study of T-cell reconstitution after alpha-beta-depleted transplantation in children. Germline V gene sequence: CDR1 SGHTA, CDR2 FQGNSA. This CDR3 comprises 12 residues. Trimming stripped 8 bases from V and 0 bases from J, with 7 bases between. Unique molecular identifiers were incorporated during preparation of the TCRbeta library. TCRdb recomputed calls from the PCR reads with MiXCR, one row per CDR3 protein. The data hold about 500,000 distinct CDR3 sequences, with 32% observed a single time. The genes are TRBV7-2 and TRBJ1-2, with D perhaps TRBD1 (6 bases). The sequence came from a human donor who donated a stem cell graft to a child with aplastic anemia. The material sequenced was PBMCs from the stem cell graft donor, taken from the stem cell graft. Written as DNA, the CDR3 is TGTGCCAGCCGGACAGCTAACTATGGCTACACCTTC. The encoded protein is CASRTANYGYTF.